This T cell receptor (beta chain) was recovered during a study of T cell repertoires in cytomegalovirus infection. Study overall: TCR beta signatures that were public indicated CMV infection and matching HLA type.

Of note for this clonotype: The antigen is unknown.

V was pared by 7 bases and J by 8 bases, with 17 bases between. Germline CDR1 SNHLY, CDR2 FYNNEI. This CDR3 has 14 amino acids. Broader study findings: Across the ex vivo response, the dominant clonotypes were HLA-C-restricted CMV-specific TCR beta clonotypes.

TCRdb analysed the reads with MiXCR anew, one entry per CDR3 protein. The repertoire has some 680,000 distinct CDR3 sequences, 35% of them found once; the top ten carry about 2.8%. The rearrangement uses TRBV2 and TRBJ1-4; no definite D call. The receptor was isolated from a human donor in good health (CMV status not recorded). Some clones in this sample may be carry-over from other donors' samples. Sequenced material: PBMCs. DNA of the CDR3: TGTGCCAGCATAAGGAGGACTGGCCTGGAAAAACTGTTTTTT. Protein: CASIRRTGLEKLFF.